This T cell receptor (beta chain) was sequenced in a study of T cell repertoires in cytomegalovirus infection. Study-wide background: Both a matching HLA type and CMV infection were indicated by public TCR beta signatures.

Study findings and constraints: Ex vivo, HLA-C-restricted CMV-specific TCR beta clonotypes prevailed over the rest of the response. The cumulative frequency of public TCR beta families identified carriers of CMV plus the relevant HLA.

Comment on this clonotype: Its antigen is not known.

This CDR3 contains 14 residues. V gave up 6 bases and J gave up 2 bases, with 11 bases separating them. Germline CDR1 and CDR2: MNHEY and SVGEGT. TCRdb re-called the reads with MiXCR, one entry per CDR3 protein. The table has about 68,000 distinct CDR3 sequences, around 21% seen once; the top ten hold 79%. Sequencing was performed on PBMCs, sequenced either directly or after in vitro stimulation (not recorded which). The chain is built from TRBV6-2 or TRBV6-3 and TRBJ1-5; D not certain. This clonotype was sampled from a human donor in good health (CMV status not recorded). Some clones in this sample may be carry-over from other donors' samples. The CDR3 DNA reads as TGTGCCAGCAGAGCGCCGGGTGGCAATCAGCCCCAGCATTTT. Its protein is CASRAPGGNQPQHF.